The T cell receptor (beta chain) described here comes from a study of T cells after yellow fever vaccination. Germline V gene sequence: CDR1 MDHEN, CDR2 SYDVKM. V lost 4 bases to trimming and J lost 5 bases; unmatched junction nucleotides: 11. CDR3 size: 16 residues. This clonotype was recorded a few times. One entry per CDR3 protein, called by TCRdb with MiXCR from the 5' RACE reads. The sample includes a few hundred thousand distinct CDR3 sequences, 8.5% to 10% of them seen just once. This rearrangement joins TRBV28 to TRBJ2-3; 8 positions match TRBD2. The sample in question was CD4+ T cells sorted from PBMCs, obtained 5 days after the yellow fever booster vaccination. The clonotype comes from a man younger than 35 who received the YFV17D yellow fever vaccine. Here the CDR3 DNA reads TGTGCCAGCAGTTCCCAGCGGGGGCGACACTTAGATACGCAGTATTTT. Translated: CASSSQRGRHLDTQYF.